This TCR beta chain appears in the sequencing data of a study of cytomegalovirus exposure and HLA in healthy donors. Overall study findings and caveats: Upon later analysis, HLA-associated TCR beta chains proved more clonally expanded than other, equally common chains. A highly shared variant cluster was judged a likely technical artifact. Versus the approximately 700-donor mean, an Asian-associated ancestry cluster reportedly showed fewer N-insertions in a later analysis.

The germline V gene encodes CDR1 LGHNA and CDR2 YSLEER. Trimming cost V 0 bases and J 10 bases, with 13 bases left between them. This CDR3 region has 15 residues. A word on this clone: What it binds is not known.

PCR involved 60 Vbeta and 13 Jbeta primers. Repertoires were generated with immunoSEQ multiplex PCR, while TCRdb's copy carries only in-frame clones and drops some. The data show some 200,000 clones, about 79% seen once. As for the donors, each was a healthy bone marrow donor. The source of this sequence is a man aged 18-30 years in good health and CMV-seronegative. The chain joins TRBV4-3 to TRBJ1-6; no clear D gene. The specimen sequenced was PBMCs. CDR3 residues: CASSQEMGRGSPLHF. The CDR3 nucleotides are TGCGCCAGCAGCCAAGAGATGGGTCGCGGGTCACCCCTCCACTTT.